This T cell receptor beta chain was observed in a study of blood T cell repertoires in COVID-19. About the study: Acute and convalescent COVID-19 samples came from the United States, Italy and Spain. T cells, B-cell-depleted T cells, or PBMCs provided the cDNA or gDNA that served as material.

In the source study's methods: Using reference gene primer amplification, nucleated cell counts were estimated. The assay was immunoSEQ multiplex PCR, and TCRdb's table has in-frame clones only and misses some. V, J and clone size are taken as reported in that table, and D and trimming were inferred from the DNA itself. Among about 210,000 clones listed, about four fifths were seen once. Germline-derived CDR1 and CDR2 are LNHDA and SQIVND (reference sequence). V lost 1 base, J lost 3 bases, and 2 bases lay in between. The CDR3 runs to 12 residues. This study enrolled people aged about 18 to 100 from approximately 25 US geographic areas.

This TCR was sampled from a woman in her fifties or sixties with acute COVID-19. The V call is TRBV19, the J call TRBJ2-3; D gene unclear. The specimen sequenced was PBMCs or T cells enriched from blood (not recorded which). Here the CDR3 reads CASSIATDTQYF. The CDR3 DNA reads TGTGCCAGTAGTATAGCGACAGATACGCAGTATTTT.